These 28 T cell receptor beta chains share one sample of origin, sequenced in a study of T cell clones after liver transplantation (dated 2019 in TCRdb). Receptor amplification or capture employed the immunoSEQ multiplex PCR assay. The source is immuneACCESS, and TCRdb retained only in-frame sequences with V and J called. Part of the clones is not carried over; for the studies checked, unresolved V genes explain less than half of this, and the remainder is unexplained. The table for this sample lists tens of thousands of clones; 60% to 75% of them were counted only once. Roughly a tenth of the sample comes from the top ten. The specimen was CD4+ T cells from blood, collected at the 22-month timepoint. The receptors come from a human patient who received a liver transplant. Because of the transplant, the T cells may be the graft donor's rather than the patient's own.

The chain joins TRBV6-4 to TRBJ2-1, with TRBD1 identical over 7 bases. The germline V gene has CDR1 MRHNA and CDR2 SNTAGT. Losses at the gene ends were 2 bases for V and 9 bases for J; bases not matched to a gene: 4. The CDR3 spans 13 residues. The CDR3 loop is CASSDRGQGEQFF. CDR3 DNA sequence: TGTGCCAGCAGTGACAGGGGGCAGGGTGAGCAGTTCTTC.

The gene calls are TRBV20-1 and TRBJ1-2; no definite D call. Looked up from germline, CDR1 is DFQATT and CDR2 is SNEGSKA (reference sequence). V lost 6 bases to trimming and J lost 6 bases, with 11 bases between them. The CDR3 runs 11 residues. The CDR3 DNA reads TGCAGTGCCCTTGGAATGAATGGCTACACCTTC. Its translation is CSALGMNGYTF.

The chain has TRBV11-1 and TRBJ2-1, with 11 positions matching TRBD2. The CDR3 extends over 17 amino acids. Germline lookup yields CDR1 SGHAT and CDR2 FQDESV (reference sequence). With V trimmed by 5 bases and J by 4 bases, 10 bases remained unmatched. DNA of the CDR3: TGTGCCAGCAGCCCAGATTTTCTAGCGGGGGGTTACAATGAGCAGTTCTTC. Amino acid sequence: CASSPDFLAGGYNEQFF.

DNA for the CDR3: TGTGCCAGCTCTCAGGGGGAGGAACAGCCCCAGCATTTT. Translation: CASSQGEEQPQHF. The chain is built from TRBV18 and TRBJ1-5, with 7 bases lining up with TRBD1. The CDR3 totals 13 residues. From germline, CDR1 is KGHSH and CDR2 LQKENI. Trimming cost V 6 bases and J 7 bases; bases outside gene matches: 6.

There are a few counts of this clone. This chain links TRBV19 with TRBJ1-2; D call uncertain. The CDR3 length is 12 residues. V shed 4 bases and J shed 5 bases, with 8 bases lying between them. Germline CDR1 is LNHDA and CDR2 is SQIVND (reference sequence). The CDR3, as DNA: TGTGCCAGTAGTACCATCAGGTATGGCTACACCTTC. As protein: CASSTIRYGYTF.

This clone was counted a few times. The rearrangement joins TRBV9 to TRBJ2-2; D possibly corresponds to TRBD2 (6 bases). Germline values: CDR1 SGDLS, CDR2 YYNGEE. With 3 bases removed from V and 2 bases from J, the gap between germline ends came to 8 bases. The CDR3 spans 14 residues. The CDR3 reads CASSGRVNTGELFF. Written as DNA, the CDR3 is TGTGCCAGCAGCGGGAGGGTCAACACCGGGGAGCTGTTTTTT.

The chain has TRBV5-1 and TRBJ2-3; 13 positions agree with TRBD2. Looked up from germline, CDR1 is SGHRS and CDR2 is YFSETQ. The V gene end was trimmed by 3 bases and the J gene end by 5 bases; junction bases not matched to a gene: 9. The CDR3 consists of 17 residues. CDR3 in DNA: TGCGCCAGCAGCTCACTGACTAGCGGGGGGCCCAAAGATACGCAGTATTTT. Translation gives CASSSLTSGGPKDTQYF.

DNA of the CDR3: TGTGCCAGCAGCGTAGCTGGAGGGACGGGCTATGGCTACACCTTC. Its translation is CASSVAGGTGYGYTF. The chain combines TRBV9 with TRBJ1-2, with D possibly matching TRBD1 (5 bases). Trimming left V 0 bases short and J 4 bases short, with 13 bases between. CDR3 size: 15 residues. The germline V gene encodes CDR1 SGDLS and CDR2 YYNGEE.

The chain joins TRBV29-1 to TRBJ2-3; D perhaps matches TRBD2 (5 bases). Trimming removed 6 bases at V and 0 bases at J, with 13 bases between. Germline assignment: CDR1 SQVTM and CDR2 ANQGSEA. This CDR3 has 14 residues. CDR3 nucleotides: TGCAGCGTGATAAACCGGACTAGCACAGATACGCAGTATTTT. It codes for CSVINRTSTDTQYF.

V is TRBV7-8 and J is TRBJ1-3; D not resolved. In germline, CDR1 is SGHVS, CDR2 FQNEAQ. The CDR3 covers 16 residues. Trimming pared 0 bases from V and 0 bases from J, leaving 9 bases between. The CDR3 DNA reads as TGTGCCAGCAGCTTAGCGCTGCCGTTCTCTGGAAACACCATATATTTT. This translates into CASSLALPFSGNTIYF.

This chain joins TRBV7-9 and TRBJ1-5; D might be TRBD1 (6 bases). Germline V CDR1 and CDR2: SEHNR, FQNEAQ (reference sequence). V lost 1 base, J lost 4 bases, and 11 bases lay in between. This CDR3 is 15 amino acids long. The CDR3 nucleotides are TGTGCCAGCAGCTTAGGGACAGTTGAAAATCAGCCCCAGCATTTT. This codes for CASSLGTVENQPQHF.

This clone was seen at least ten times. The chain links TRBV10-3 to TRBJ1-1; TRBD1 is a possible D gene (6 bases). The CDR3 sequence is 14 residues long. V was trimmed by 6 bases and J by 6 bases, leaving 17 bases between them. CDR1 is ENHRY, CDR2 SYGVKD, per germline. The CDR3 is CAIRPGHLTAEAFF. The CDR3 nucleotides read TGTGCCATCAGACCGGGACACCTTACCGCTGAAGCTTTCTTT.

This clone was detected only a few times. The rearrangement joins TRBV13 to TRBJ2-5; 7 bases line up with TRBD2. The CDR3 contains 16 residues. V lost 2 bases and J lost 3; bases outside the gene matches: 9. CDR1 is PRHDT, CDR2 FYEKMQ, per germline (reference sequence). This CDR3 reads CASSLKGGAGEETQYF. The CDR3 DNA reads as TGTGCCAGCAGCTTAAAAGGAGGGGCGGGGGAAGAGACCCAGTACTTC.

There are a few counts of this clone. The rearrangement uses TRBV19 and TRBJ2-2, with 10 bases fitting TRBD2. Germline values: CDR1 LNHDA, CDR2 SQIVND (reference sequence). The CDR3 has 15 amino acids. The V and J ends lost 5 bases and 6 bases, in that order; junction bases with no gene match: 6. The CDR3 nucleotides read TGTGCCAGTAGTTCTAGCGGGGGTCGGGCCGGGGAGCTGTTTTTT. Protein sequence: CASSSSGGRAGELFF. Drawing the rest from reference TRBV19 and TRBJ2-2, the complete variable domain is DGGITQSPKYLFRKEGQNVTLSCEQNLNHDAMYWYRQDPGQGLRLIYYSQIVNDFQKGDIAEGYSVSREKKESFPLTVTSAQKNPTAFYLCASSSSGGRAGELFFGEGSRLTVL.

V and J are TRBV6-4 and TRBJ2-3; D remains ambiguous. Trimming removed 3 bases from V and 3 bases from J, with 10 bases in between. The germline gives CDR1 MRHNA, CDR2 SNTAGT. The CDR3 is 14 residues long. For the CDR3, the DNA is TGTGCCAGCAGTGAAATGTGGAATACAGATACGCAGTATTTT. It is translated as CASSEMWNTDTQYF.

The chain joins TRBV11-2 to TRBJ1-2, with TRBD1 identical over 9 bases. Trimming took 3 bases from V and 5 from J; bases not matched to a gene: 4. Germline assignment: CDR1 SGHAT and CDR2 FQNNGV. The CDR3 covers 14 residues. The CDR3 nucleotides read TGTGCCAGCAGCTTCAGACAGGGGGAGTATGGCTACACCTTC. Protein: CASSFRQGEYGYTF.

This clone was seen a few times. The chain couples TRBV11-3 to TRBJ1-1, with 11 bases aligning to TRBD1. After removal of 4 bases from V and 4 bases from J, the junction contained 8 bases not matched to a gene. The length of the CDR3 is 16 residues. Germline CDR1 and CDR2: SGHNT and YENEEA. The CDR3 sequence is CASSSSAGTGGTEAFF. CDR3 DNA sequence: TGTGCCAGCAGCTCAAGCGCCGGGACAGGGGGCACTGAAGCTTTCTTT. Together with reference TRBV11-3 and TRBJ1-1, the CDR3 gives the full variable domain: EAGVVQSPRYKIIEKKQPVAFWCNPISGHNTLYWYLQNLGQGPELLIRYENEEAVDDSQLPKDRFSAERLKGVDSTLKIQPAELGDSAVYLCASSSSAGTGGTEAFFGQGTRLTVV.

With regard to this clone: No conserved phenylalanine or tryptophan ends this CDR3, so it is likely a read error. The chain is built from TRBV7-2 and TRBJ1-2; 7 bases are shared with TRBD1. J was trimmed by 3 bases and V by 5 bases; bases with no gene match: 6. The CDR3 is made up of 14 amino acids. Germline CDR1 is SGHTA and CDR2 is FQGNSA. The CDR3 loop is CASSLGQAYYGYTL. The CDR3 bases are TGTGCCAGCAGCCTTGGACAGGCCTACTATGGCTACACCTTA.

V usage is TRBV5-1 and J usage is TRBJ2-1; 9 bases are shared with TRBD1. The germline CDR1 and CDR2 sequences are SGHRS and YFSETQ. Trimming removed 3 bases from V and 10 bases from J; junction bases left unmatched: 5. The length of the CDR3 is 13 residues. CDR3 nucleotides: TGCGCCAGCAGCTCAACAGGGGGCAGGGAGCAGTTCTTC. Translation: CASSSTGGREQFF.

This chain connects TRBV4-2 to TRBJ2-4; D may be TRBD2 (5 bases). Trimming stripped 0 bases from V and 6 bases from J, with 12 bases between. CDR1 is LGHNA and CDR2 is YNFKEQ in the germline V gene. This CDR3 is 15 amino acids long. CDR3 DNA: TGTGCCAGCAGCCAAGATGGGGAGATGGGAAACATTCAGTACTTC. Its protein product is CASSQDGEMGNIQYF.

The V and J genes are TRBV6-5 and TRBJ2-7, with D tentatively TRBD2 (5 bases). The CDR3 loop spans 13 amino acids. CDR1 is MNHEY and CDR2 is SVGAGI in the germline V gene. Deletions cut 0 bases from V and 9 bases from J, with 12 bases between. The CDR3 region is CASSYSSSSVQYF. The DNA of the CDR3 is TGTGCCAGCAGTTACTCGTCCAGTAGCGTGCAGTACTTC.

V usage is TRBV4-2 and J usage is TRBJ2-7, with a possible D match to TRBD2 (6 bases). CDR1 is LGHNA and CDR2 is YNFKEQ in the germline V gene. V was pared by 1 base and J by 3 bases, with 10 bases between. The CDR3 runs to 14 residues. CDR3 in amino acids: CASSQVGGVYEQYF. Written as DNA, the CDR3 is TGTGCCAGCAGCCAAGTTGGAGGGGTCTACGAGCAGTACTTC.

The chain combines TRBV6-1 with TRBJ2-7; 10 nucleotides agree with TRBD1. Germline V gene lookup returns CDR1 MNHNS and CDR2 SASEGT. V trimming: 4 bases; J trimming: 4 bases; junction bases outside the gene matches: 13. This CDR3 contains 17 residues. DNA for the CDR3: TGTGCCAGCAGTGCTACCACCGGGACAGGGGTAGGATACGAGCAGTACTTC. Translating it yields CASSATTGTGVGYEQYF.

The V gene is TRBV7-2, the J gene TRBJ1-2, with D possibly matching TRBD1 (5 bases). V shed 0 bases and J shed 7 bases, with 24 bases lying between them. The CDR3 length is 18 residues. Looked up from germline, CDR1 is SGHTA and CDR2 is FQGNSA. The CDR3 loop is CASSLAPGAGRVQVGYTF. The DNA for the CDR3 is TGTGCCAGCAGCTTAGCCCCCGGGGCCGGGAGAGTTCAGGTTGGCTACACCTTC.

V usage is TRBV6-1 and J usage is TRBJ1-1, with unresolved D. Trimming stripped 5 bases from V and 3 bases from J, with 10 bases between. There are 13 residues in the CDR3. Germline values: CDR1 MNHNS, CDR2 SASEGT. CDR3 amino acids: CASSRGKDTEAFF. The CDR3 DNA is TGTGCCAGCAGTCGGGGTAAGGACACTGAAGCTTTCTTT.

The rearrangement links TRBV6-1 to TRBJ2-6; D is unclear. V gave up 2 bases and J gave up 9 bases, with 5 bases separating them. This CDR3 spans 12 amino acids. Germline V lookup: CDR1 MNHNS, CDR2 SASEGT. The CDR3 here is CASSETVNVLTF. In DNA form, the CDR3 reads TGTGCCAGCAGTGAAACGGTCAACGTCCTGACTTTC.

V gene TRBV19 combines with J gene TRBJ1-1; maybe TRBD1 (6 bases). CDR1 is LNHDA, CDR2 SQIVND, per germline (reference sequence). The CDR3 is 12 residues long. V lost 3 bases, J lost 10 bases, and 12 bases lay in between. The CDR3 nucleotides are TGTGCCAGTAGTATGAGGGGGATCGGAGCTTTCTTT. Its translation is CASSMRGIGAFF.

This rearrangement joins TRBV6-1 to TRBJ1-1; 8 bases map to TRBD1. With V trimmed by 9 bases and J by 5 bases, 11 bases remained unmatched. CDR1 and CDR2 from the germline V gene are MNHNS and SASEGT. This CDR3 contains 14 residues. CDR3 in amino acids: CASASTGGWTEAFF. The CDR3 DNA reads TGTGCCAGTGCGTCTACAGGGGGATGGACTGAAGCTTTCTTT.